This T cell receptor (beta chain) was identified during a study of Graves' ophthalmopathy and Graves' hyperthyroidism. The CDR3 sequence is 15 residues long. Per the germline V gene, CDR1 is MGHRA and CDR2 is YSYEKL. V dropped 0 bases and J dropped 0; count of bases not matched to a gene: 2. This clonotype has more than one count but fewer than ten. TCR beta CDR3 regions were amplified from RNA transcripts. The first-round RT-PCR employed HTBI primers together with the Qiagen OneStep RT-PCR kit. A multiplex PCR was then performed as the second round. TCRdb passed the multiplex PCR reads through MiXCR, listing each CDR3 protein once. Of approximately 700,000 distinct CDR3 sequences in the sample, just over 40% are singletons; the top ten hold about 3.3%.

J is TRBJ2-7 and V is TRBV4-1; 7 bases are shared with TRBD2. This sequence originates from an adult man with Graves' ophthalmopathy. The material sequenced was peripheral blood. CDR3 loop: CASSQERGSSYEQYF. The CDR3, as DNA: TGCGCCAGCAGCCAAGAGCGGGGGAGCTCCTACGAGCAGTACTTC.